The rows below give T cell receptor beta chains drawn from one sample of a study of vaccination effects on CD4 cells after COVID-19. Some clones are missing from TCRdb's copy, which holds only in-frame ones; the method was immunoSEQ multiplex PCR. The table records tens of thousands of clones, roughly 80% of them present only once. The antigens for these receptors are not known. The sample was CD4+ T cells from PBMCs cultured with HCoV-OC43 spike peptides, taken after COVID-19 vaccination. The receptors were gathered from a human donor who received a COVID-19 vaccine. CDR3s include the opening cysteine and the closing phenylalanine or tryptophan. D genes are given only for firm matches. Size is omitted from some rows. Given values are once, few, many or a class for expanded clones.

>TRBJ1-2|TRBV15|.|.
TGTGCCACCAGCAGAGTCGGAACGGTCTATGGCTACACCTTC
CATSRVGTVYGYTF
>TRBJ1-5|TRBV10-1|.|.
TGCGCCAGCAGTGAGTCTCGGGGGGCGGATAGCAATCAGCCCCAGCATTTT
CASSESRGADSNQPQHF
>TRBJ2-5|TRBV6-5|.|once
TGTGCCAGCAGTTTTTCTCCGTCGGGTATCCAAGAGACCCAGTACTTC
CASSFSPSGIQETQYF
>TRBJ1-2|TRBV21-1|.|.
TGTGCCAGCAGCAATATGTCAGGGACTTGCTATGGCTACACCTTC
CASSNMSGTCYGYTF
>TRBJ1-2|TRBV4-1|.|.
TGCGCCAGCAGCCAAGATTTAAGGGACTACTATGGCTACACCTTC
CASSQDLRDYYGYTF
>TRBJ1-3|TRBV6-5|.|.
TGTGCCAGCAGTTACGGACATAGACAGGGAAACACCATATATTTT
CASSYGHRQGNTIYF
>TRBJ1-6|TRBV23-1|.|.
TGCGCCAGCAGTCAATCAAGGCCGGGGCGGGATTCACCCCTCCACTTT
CASSQSRPGRDSPLHF
>TRBJ1-5|TRBV19|.|once
TGTGCCAGTAGTATGACCCGGGGCACCGTGGAACCAGGCAATCAGCCCCAGCATTTT
CASSMTRGTVEPGNQPQHF
>TRBJ2-3|TRBV19|.|.
TGTGCCAGTAGGGGAGGGACAGGAGGGGCAGATACGCAGTATTTT
CASRGGTGGADTQYF
>TRBJ1-1|TRBV6-5|TRBD1|.
TGTGCCAGTACCCCGACAGGGTCTTCGAACACTGAAGCTTTCTTT
CASTPTGSSNTEAFF
>TRBJ2-5|TRBV2|TRBD2|.
TGTGCCAGCAGTTACCTAGCGGCAAATGGGGAGACCCAGTACTTC
CASSYLAANGETQYF
>TRBJ1-2|TRBV28|.|once
TGTGCCAGCAGTTTGAATGCCGGCGGATTGGGCGGCTACACCTTC
CASSLNAGGLGGYTF
>TRBJ2-2|TRBV5-1|TRBD1|.
TGCGCCAGCAGCTACGGGACAGGGGACACCGGGGAGCTGTTTTTT
CASSYGTGDTGELFF
>TRBJ1-1|TRBV18|.|.
TGTGCCAGCTCACCCCCCAGGACTGAAGCTTTCTTT
CASSPPRTEAFF
>TRBJ2-5|TRBV11-2|TRBD2|.
TGTGCCAGCAGTTTAGGACTAGCGGGGGGAGAGACCCAGTACTTC
CASSLGLAGGETQYF
>TRBJ1-5|TRBV7-2|TRBD1|.
TGTGCCAGCAGCCCCTGGACAGGGGGCTTTCGCAATCAGCCCCAGCATTTT
CASSPWTGGFRNQPQHF
>TRBJ1-1|TRBV21-1|.|.
TGTGCCAGCAGCAGATTCCCCCAGGGAGTGACTGAAGCTTTCTTT
CASSRFPQGVTEAFF
>TRBJ1-6|TRBV7-2|.|.
TGTGCCAGCAGCCTGGCCTGGTCGGGTTCACCCCTCCACTTT
CASSLAWSGSPLHF
>TRBJ1-2|TRBV18|TRBD1|few
TGTGCCAGCTCACCTGATGTAGGGACAGCGGGCTATGGCTACACCTTC
CASSPDVGTAGYGYTF
>TRBJ1-3|TRBV6-5|.|.
TGTGCCAGCAGTCGCAGGGTTCGCGACACCATATATTTT
CASSRRVRDTIYF
>TRBJ2-4|TRBV6-5|TRBD1|.
TGTGCCACGTCGGGACAGGGGGCGGCCAAAAACATTCAGTACTTC
CATSGQGAAKNIQYF
>TRBJ2-3|TRBV5-6|TRBD2|.
TGTGCCAGCAGCCGGGGGGGCTTTAGGGGTCAAGATACGCAGTATTTT
CASSRGGFRGQDTQYF
>TRBJ2-2|TRBV28|TRBD1|.
TGTGCCAGCAGTTCTACCAACAGGGGGCGTGACACCGGGGAGCTGTTTTTT
CASSSTNRGRDTGELFF
>TRBJ2-5|TRBV7-7|.|.
TGTGCCAGCAGCTTATCCAGGGTCGAGGGAGAGACCCAGTACTTC
CASSLSRVEGETQYF
>TRBJ1-4|TRBV7-8|.|.
TGTGCCAGCAGCTTAGTTGGCGTTACAGAGGGAAAACTGTTTTTT
CASSLVGVTEGKLFF
>TRBJ2-1|TRBV18|.|.
TGTGCCAGCTCACCGGAAAGGGGGAGCTATGGTGATGAGCAGTTCTTC
CASSPERGSYGDEQFF
>TRBJ1-5|TRBV2|.|few
TGTGCCAGCAGTGAAGCAGTCCCAGACAATCAGCCCCAGCATTTT
CASSEAVPDNQPQHF
>TRBJ2-2|TRBV19|.|.
TGTGCCAGTAGTAGCGGGGCCGGGGAGCTGTTTTTT
CASSSGAGELFF
>TRBJ1-3|TRBV19|.|once
TGTGCCAGTAGTATGTATCGCAGCTCCTACTCTGGAAACACCATATATTTT
CASSMYRSSYSGNTIYF
>TRBJ2-5|TRBV18|TRBD1|few
TGTGCCAGCTCGCAACAGGGGGCCCTGAGAGAGACCCAGTACTTC
CASSQQGALRETQYF
>TRBJ2-4|TRBV3-1/TRBV3-2|TRBD2|.
TGTGCCAGCAGCCGGTTGACGGGGGGGCTGGGCAAAAACATTCAGTACTTC
CASSRLTGGLGKNIQYF
>TRBJ1-5|TRBV7-2|.|.
TGTGCCAGCAGCTTGTCAGGCAGTAGCAATCAGCCCCAGCATTTT
CASSLSGSSNQPQHF
>TRBJ2-1|TRBV7-2|TRBD2|.
TGTGCCAGCAGCTTAACTAATGGGGGGGGTGAGCAGTTCTTC
CASSLTNGGGEQFF
>TRBJ1-6|TRBV5-6|.|few
TGTGCCAGCAGCTTGGGGGCTTCGAGGGAGGGTAATTCACCCCTCCACTTT
CASSLGASREGNSPLHF
>TRBJ1-5|TRBV2|.|once
TGTGCCAGCAGTGAAATCACAGGGTCCAATCAGCCCCAGCATTTT
CASSEITGSNQPQHF
>TRBJ1-2|TRBV18|.|few
TGTGCCAGCTCAGATAAGGCGGACTATGGCTACACCTTC
CASSDKADYGYTF
>TRBJ2-3|TRBV19|TRBD1|.
TGTGCCAGTAGTGGGGGACAGGGGGCAGATACGCAGTATTTT
CASSGGQGADTQYF
>TRBJ2-5|TRBV7-3|.|.
TGTGCCAGCAGCCAAGGGCGGGGGACCCAGTACTTC
CASSQGRGTQYF
>TRBJ1-6|TRBV4-1|.|.
TGCGCCAGCAGCCAAGAAAGGCCTGAGGGTTCACCCCTCCACTTT
CASSQERPEGSPLHF
>TRBJ2-2|TRBV10-1|.|.
TGCGCCAGCAGTGATTTCCAGGGGAACACCGGGGAGCTGTTTTTT
CASSDFQGNTGELFF
>TRBJ2-6|TRBV24-1|.|.
TGTGCCACCAGCGTCTCTGGGGCCAACGTCCTGACTTTC
CATSVSGANVLTF
>TRBJ2-2|TRBV6-5|.|.
TGTGCCGCCCGAAGGGAGGTATTGAACACCGGGGAGCTGTTTTTT
CAARREVLNTGELFF
>TRBJ1-6|TRBV2|.|once
TGTGCCAGCCTAGGGGCTTGGGGATCACCCCTCCACTTT
CASLGAWGSPLHF
>TRBJ1-1|TRBV5-1|TRBD1|.
TGCGCCAGCAGCTTGGGACAGGGCGTAAACACTGAAGCTTTCTTT
CASSLGQGVNTEAFF
>TRBJ2-5|TRBV3-1/TRBV3-2|.|.
TGTGCCAGCAGCCAACTTCGGCTGGGGGAGACCCAGTACTTC
CASSQLRLGETQYF
>TRBJ2-5|TRBV5-5|.|.
TGTGCCAGCAGCTTGGATCGCACCTACCAAGAGACCCAGTACTTC
CASSLDRTYQETQYF
>TRBJ1-1|TRBV6-5|.|.
TGTGCCAGCAGGGCCACAGGGAACACTGAAGCTTTCTTT
CASRATGNTEAFF
>TRBJ2-3|TRBV7-3|TRBD1|.
TGTGCCAGCAGCCCGACAGGGGGCACAGATACGCAGTATTTT
CASSPTGGTDTQYF
>TRBJ1-5|TRBV6-5|.|.
TGTGCCAGCAAACGGGGGGACGGACCCCAGCATTTT
CASKRGDGPQHF
>TRBJ2-2|TRBV5-1|.|.
TGCGCCAGCAGCCCCTCTTACCCGGGGGGCCCAAATGAAAAAACTCGGAACACCGGGGAGCTGTTTTTT
CASSPSYPGGPNEKTRNTGELFF